The TCR beta chain described here comes from a study of Ad26.COV2.S vaccination and SARS-CoV-2 variants. Here immunoSEQ multiplex PCR was the method, and the copy in TCRdb shows in-frame clones only, minus some. The data hold 510,000 or so clones, with around 88% observed a single time. Treatment defined: over 15 received Ad26.COV2.S at low or high dose, single or two shots; about 5 received placebo; per-sample allocation not given. The samples date from day 63 after the first vaccine or placebo injection. The V end lost 4 bases, the J end lost 5 bases, and 9 bases lay between the germline ends. This CDR3 comprises 13 residues. Looked up from germline, CDR1 is MRHNA and CDR2 is SNTAGT.

The V gene is TRBV6-4, the J gene TRBJ1-5, with D unresolved. The receptor's source is a person aged 18-65 years who received the Ad26.COV2.S COVID-19 vaccine or a placebo. Source: peripheral blood, taken in a trial of Ad26.COV2.S vaccine versus placebo. This CDR3 reads CASSVGIDQPQHF. The CDR3 DNA reads as TGTGCCAGCAGTGTAGGGATCGATCAGCCCCAGCATTTT.